Reported below is one TCR beta chain. Its antigen is not identified. This specimen belongs to a study of T cell responses to AZD1222 COVID-19 vaccine. Study results and caveats: Possibly, clonal diversity was underestimated; donors were largely white British and included more females. Vaccination with two AZD1222 doses was followed by a rise in Spike-specific TCR breadth and depth.

CDR3 length: 16 residues. Germline V gives CDR1 LNHDA, CDR2 SQIVND (reference sequence). Trimming shortened V by 7 bases and J by 0 bases, and 18 bases separated the two germline ends. Profiling relied on immunoSEQ multiplex PCR, and the TCRdb table lists in-frame clones only, not all of them. The table shows fewer than 150,000 clones, with 80% to 95% occurring only once. The source is an adult in good health. The rearrangement links TRBV19 to TRBJ1-2; D is possibly TRBD1 (6 bases). Source: peripheral blood, taken on day 0 of AZD1222 vaccination. CDR3 in DNA: TGTGCCAGTACCTCACCGAAGAGACAGGCTAACTATGGCTACACCTTC. It is translated as CASTSPKRQANYGYTF.